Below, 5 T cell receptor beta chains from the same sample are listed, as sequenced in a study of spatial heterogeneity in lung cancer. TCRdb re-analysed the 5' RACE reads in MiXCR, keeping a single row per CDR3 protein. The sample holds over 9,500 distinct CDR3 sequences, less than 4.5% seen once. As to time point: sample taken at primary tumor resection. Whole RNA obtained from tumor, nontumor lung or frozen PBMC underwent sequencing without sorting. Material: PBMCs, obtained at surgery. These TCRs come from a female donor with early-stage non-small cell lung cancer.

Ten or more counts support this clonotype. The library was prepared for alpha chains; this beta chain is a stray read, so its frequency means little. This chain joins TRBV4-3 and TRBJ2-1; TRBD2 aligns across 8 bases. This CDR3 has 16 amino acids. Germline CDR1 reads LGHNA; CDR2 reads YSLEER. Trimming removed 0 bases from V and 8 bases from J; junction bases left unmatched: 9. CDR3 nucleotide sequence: TGCGCCAGCAGCCAAGATTGGACGGGGGGGCCCGATGAGCAGTTCTTC. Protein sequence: CASSQDWTGGPDEQFF.

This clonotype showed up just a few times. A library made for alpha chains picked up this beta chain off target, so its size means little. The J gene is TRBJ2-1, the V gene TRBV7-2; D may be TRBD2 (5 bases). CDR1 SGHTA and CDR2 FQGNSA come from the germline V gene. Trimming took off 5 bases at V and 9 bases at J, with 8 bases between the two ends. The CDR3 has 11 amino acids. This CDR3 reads CASSQGLEQFF. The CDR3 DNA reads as TGTGCCAGCAGCCAAGGACTTGAGCAGTTCTTC.

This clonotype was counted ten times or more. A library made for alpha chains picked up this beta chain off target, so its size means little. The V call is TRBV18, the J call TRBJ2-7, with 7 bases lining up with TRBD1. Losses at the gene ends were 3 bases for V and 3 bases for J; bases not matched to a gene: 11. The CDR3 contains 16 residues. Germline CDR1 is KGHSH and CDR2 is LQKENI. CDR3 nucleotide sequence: TGTGCCAGCTCACCTCTTCCGACAGGGAAAGGCTACGAGCAGTACTTC. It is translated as CASSPLPTGKGYEQYF.

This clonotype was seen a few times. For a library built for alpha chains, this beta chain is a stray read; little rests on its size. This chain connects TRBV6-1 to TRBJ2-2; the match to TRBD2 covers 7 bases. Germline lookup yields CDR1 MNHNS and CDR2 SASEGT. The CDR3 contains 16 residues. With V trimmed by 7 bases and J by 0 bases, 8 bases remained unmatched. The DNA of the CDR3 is TGTGCCAGCAACGGACTAGATTCACCGAACACCGGGGAGCTGTTTTTT. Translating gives CASNGLDSPNTGELFF.

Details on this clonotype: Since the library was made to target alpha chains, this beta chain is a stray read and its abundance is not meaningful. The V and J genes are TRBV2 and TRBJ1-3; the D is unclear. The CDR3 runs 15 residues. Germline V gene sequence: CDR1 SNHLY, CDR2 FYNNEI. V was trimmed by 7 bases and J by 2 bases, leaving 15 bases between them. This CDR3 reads CASTRIPTAGNTIYF. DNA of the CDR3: TGTGCCAGCACCAGAATACCGACGGCTGGAAACACCATATATTTT.